The next 27 T cell receptor beta chains were all read from a single sample in a study of blood T cell repertoires in COVID-19 (dated by TCRdb to about 2020). The library came from the immunoSEQ multiplex PCR assay. Held by TCRdb, this immuneACCESS table contains in-frame sequences only and omits some clones. Under half of the omission traces to an unresolved V gene where checked; the cause of the rest is unknown. The sample table contains approximately 300,000 clones; only one count was recorded for approximately 86% of them. Over 2% of the sample lies in the top ten. The sequencing sample was made of PBMCs or T cells enriched from blood (not recorded which). Every receptor here comes from a woman in her late teens or twenties who had recovered from COVID-19.

This chain uses TRBV18 with TRBJ1-1, with 7 bases aligning to TRBD1. This CDR3 comprises 17 residues. The junction had 11 bases not matched to a gene; V was cut back by 4 bases and J by 0 bases. Germline CDR1 reads KGHSH; CDR2 reads LQKENI. The CDR3 is CASSRRQGATMNTEAFF. The CDR3 bases are TGTGCCAGCTCACGCCGACAGGGCGCAACTATGAACACTGAAGCTTTCTTT. Drawing the rest from reference TRBV18 and TRBJ1-1, the complete variable domain is NAGVMQNPRHLVRRRGQEARLRCSPMKGHSHVYWYRQLPEEGLKFMVYLQKENIIDESGMPKERFSAEFPKEGPSILRIQQVVRGDSAAYFCASSRRQGATMNTEAFFGQGTRLTVV.

This clone occurred a few times. The chain joins TRBV10-3 to TRBJ1-1; D is unresolved. Trimming removed 7 bases from V and 4 bases from J, with 13 bases in between. This CDR3 has 13 residues. Germline CDR1 ENHRY, CDR2 SYGVKD. This CDR3 is CAITGAEGTEAFF. In nucleotides, the CDR3 is TGTGCCATCACTGGAGCCGAGGGCACTGAAGCTTTCTTT.

DNA for the CDR3: TGTGCCAGCAGCTTAGACAGAAGCTACGAGCAGTACTTC. Protein: CASSLDRSYEQYF. The rearrangement joins TRBV7-2 to TRBJ2-7; D gene uncertain. V was pared by 1 base and J by 3 bases, with 7 bases between. Germline assignment: CDR1 SGHTA and CDR2 FQGNSA. The length of the CDR3 is 13 residues. Combining the CDR3 with reference TRBV7-2 and TRBJ2-7 gives the whole variable domain GAGVSQSPSNKVTEKGKDVELRCDPISGHTALYWYRQSLGQGLEFLIYFQGNSAPDKSGLPSDRFSAERTGGSVSTLTIQRTQQEDSAVYLCASSLDRSYEQYFGPGTRLTVT.

The V call is TRBV27, the J call TRBJ1-4; no reliable D call. CDR1 and CDR2 (germline): MNHEY, SMNVEV (reference sequence). This CDR3 is 14 amino acids long. Deletions cut 4 bases from V and 8 bases from J, with 14 bases between. CDR3 nucleotides: TGTGCCAGCAGTTGGGCCGGGGAATCCGAAAAACTGTTTTTT. It specifies CASSWAGESEKLFF.

The chain uses TRBV2 and TRBJ2-1; 12 bases agree with TRBD2. Germline CDR1 and CDR2: SNHLY and FYNNEI. The CDR3 runs 18 residues. The V and J ends lost 2 bases and 6 bases, in that order; junction bases with no gene match: 11. The CDR3 coding sequence is TGTGCCAGCAGTGAATGGCCTAGCGGGAGGGAGTCTCTCAATGAGCAGTTCTTC. Translation gives CASSEWPSGRESLNEQFF.

This clone appeared a few times. J is TRBJ2-3 and V is TRBV6-2 or TRBV6-3; D possibly corresponds to TRBD2 (6 bases). The V gene lost 6 bases and the J gene lost 4 bases, with 17 bases spanning the gap. Germline V gene data show CDR1 as MNHEY and CDR2 as SVGEGT. This CDR3 is 15 amino acids long. CDR3 sequence: CASSPGMGEADTQYF. DNA for the CDR3: TGTGCCAGCAGCCCGGGGATGGGGGAGGCAGATACGCAGTATTTT.

This clone appeared once. The chain employs TRBV10-1 and TRBJ2-3; D not certain. CDR1 WNHNN and CDR2 SYGVQD come from the germline V gene (reference sequence). The CDR3 consists of 13 residues. Trimming removed 3 bases from V and 4 bases from J, with 8 bases in between. CDR3 amino acids: CASSDSLPDTQYF. The CDR3 DNA is TGCGCCAGCAGTGACTCTCTCCCAGATACGCAGTATTTT.

The chain uses TRBV4-3 and TRBJ2-7; TRBD1 is a possible D gene (6 bases). The CDR3 loop spans 15 amino acids. Per germline, CDR1 LGHNA and CDR2 YSLEER. V was cut by 1 base and J by 4 bases, with 14 bases left in between. CDR3 sequence reads: CASSQAYRDGYEQYF. In DNA, the CDR3 is TGCGCCAGCAGCCAAGCGTACAGGGACGGGTACGAGCAGTACTTC.

The gene calls are TRBV6-5 and TRBJ2-1; 8 bases match TRBD2. V was clipped by 11 bases and J by 15 bases; unmatched bases: 15. The CDR3 sequence is 12 residues long. Germline CDR1 reads MNHEY; CDR2 reads SVGAGI. The DNA of the CDR3 is TGTGCCGCGGGCTACCAAGCGGGAGTCCCGTTCTTC. Translation: CAAGYQAGVPFF.

CDR3 bases: TGTGCCAGCAGTCCCGGGACAGCATCTTATCCTAGCACAGATACGCAGTATTTT. It encodes CASSPGTASYPSTDTQYF. This chain links TRBV27 with TRBJ2-3; 7 bases match TRBD1. Germline assignment: CDR1 MNHEY and CDR2 SMNVEV (reference sequence). J lost 0 bases, V lost 5 bases, and 14 bases had no gene match. The CDR3 covers 18 residues.

This clone has just a few counts. CDR3 DNA: TGTGCCAGTAGTATTCTGGGACTAGCGTCCACCGGGGAGCTGTTTTTT. It encodes CASSILGLASTGELFF. The J gene is TRBJ2-2, the V gene TRBV19; 10 nucleotides agree with TRBD2. The CDR3 loop spans 16 amino acids. The ends lost 3 bases at V and 4 bases at J; junction bases unmatched: 5. The germline V gene encodes CDR1 LNHDA and CDR2 SQIVND (reference sequence).

The chain links TRBV18 to TRBJ2-7; TRBD1 aligns across 9 bases. V shed 3 bases and J 5 bases; nucleotides not matched to a gene: 5. Germline V CDR1 and CDR2: KGHSH, LQKENI. CDR3 length: 14 amino acids. The chain's CDR3 is CASSPGTGLDEQYF. The CDR3, as DNA: TGTGCCAGCTCACCCGGGACAGGGCTCGACGAGCAGTACTTC.

This chain links TRBV4-3 with TRBJ1-2; D gene ambiguous. The CDR3 runs 14 residues. Germline CDR1 reads LGHNA; CDR2 reads YSLEER. With 0 bases removed from V and 4 bases from J, the gap between germline ends came to 9 bases. CDR3 sequence: CASSQDPAIYGYTF. As DNA, the CDR3 is TGCGCCAGCAGCCAAGATCCAGCGATCTATGGCTACACCTTC.

The CDR3 region has the DNA TGTGCCAGCAGCCGCACAGGGAAGACTGAAGCTTTCTTT. Its translation is CASSRTGKTEAFF. This chain links TRBV3-1 (or the pseudogene TRBV3-2) with TRBJ1-1; a weak D match, TRBD1 (6 bases). The CDR3 spans 13 residues. Germline V gene data show CDR1 as LGHDT and CDR2 as YNNKEL (reference sequence). Trimming took off 4 bases at V and 5 bases at J, with 11 bases between the two ends.

CDR3 bases: TGTGCCAGCAGCACCCGGACAGGGCTGAACACTGAAGCTTTCTTT. This sequence encodes CASSTRTGLNTEAFF. The chain has TRBV11-3 and TRBJ1-1; the match to TRBD1 covers 8 bases. Germline CDR1 and CDR2: SGHNT and YENEEA. CDR3 length: 15 amino acids. J gave up 0 bases and V 5 bases, and 5 bases lay outside the gene matches.

This rearrangement joins TRBV6-6 to TRBJ1-3; D not resolved. The CDR3 has 15 residues. V was trimmed by 4 bases and J by 0 bases, leaving 10 bases between them. Germline V gene lookup returns CDR1 MNHNY and CDR2 SVGAGI (reference sequence). CDR3 DNA: TGTGCCAGCAGTTCCCCGCAGGACTCTGGAAACACCATATATTTT. As protein: CASSSPQDSGNTIYF.

The chain carries TRBV14 and TRBJ2-6; unclear D gene. This CDR3 comprises 15 residues. Trimming removed 4 bases from V and 0 bases from J, with 7 bases in between. The germline gives CDR1 SGHDN, CDR2 FVKESK. CDR3 region: CASSPRVSGANVLTF. CDR3 sequence (DNA): TGTGCCAGCAGCCCACGGGTCTCTGGGGCCAACGTCCTGACTTTC.

CDR3 sequence (DNA): TGTGCCAGCAGTTCCGACAGGGTGGGTGGCTACACCTTC. Translating it yields CASSSDRVGGYTF. The J gene is TRBJ1-2, the V gene TRBV12-3 or TRBV12-4; 7 bases fit TRBD1. After removal of 4 bases from V and 7 bases from J, the junction contained 6 bases not matched to a gene. This CDR3 has 13 residues.

The J gene is TRBJ1-2, the V gene TRBV5-5; no reliable D call. The CDR3 is 14 residues long. Trimming removed 0 bases at V and 4 bases at J, with 10 bases between. Germline assignment: CDR1 SGHKS and CDR2 YYEKEE (reference sequence). Here the CDR3 DNA reads TGTGCCAGCAGCTTGGAAAGAGCTACCTATGGCTACACCTTC. It is translated as CASSLERATYGYTF.

The chain links TRBV18 to TRBJ2-7, with TRBD2 as a possible D gene (6 bases). The CDR3 runs 11 residues. Germline CDR1 KGHSH, CDR2 LQKENI. The V and J ends lost 3 bases and 6 bases respectively, with 6 bases between them. The chain's CDR3 is CASSPGGEQYF. In nucleotides, the CDR3 is TGTGCCAGCTCACCCGGGGGCGAGCAGTACTTC.

The chain links TRBV19 to TRBJ2-1; D is possibly TRBD2 (6 bases). The CDR3 length is 13 residues. Germline lookup yields CDR1 LNHDA and CDR2 SQIVND (reference sequence). Trimming left V 7 bases short and J 2 bases short, with 9 bases between. The DNA of the CDR3 is TGTGCCAGTATGGAGGGAACCTACAATGAGCAGTTCTTC. Translating it yields CASMEGTYNEQFF.

This clone has only a few counts. This chain connects TRBV29-1 to TRBJ1-5; 7 bases are shared with TRBD1. Trimming removed 6 bases from V and 9 bases from J; junction bases left unmatched: 23. Germline V gene sequence: CDR1 SQVTM, CDR2 ANQGSEA. This CDR3 is 17 amino acids long. The CDR3 DNA is TGCAGCGTCGCCGACAGGGTCAGCCCGCCTTTGATGGGGCCCCAGCATTTT. Translation gives CSVADRVSPPLMGPQHF.

The genes are TRBV5-4 and TRBJ1-6; 8 nucleotides line up with TRBD1. Germline values: CDR1 SGHNT, CDR2 YYREEE (reference sequence). Trimming took 4 bases from V and 9 from J; bases not matched to a gene: 6. This CDR3 has 14 residues. Here the CDR3 reads CASSVPGQASPLHF. For the CDR3, the DNA is TGTGCCAGCAGCGTGCCGGGACAGGCTTCACCCCTCCACTTT.

The chain links TRBV7-2 to TRBJ1-6; no reliable D call. The V gene lost 1 base and the J gene lost 7 bases, with 11 bases spanning the gap. The germline V gene has CDR1 SGHTA and CDR2 FQGNSA. This CDR3 is built from 15 residues. The CDR3 loop reads CASSLVDLRNSPLHF. The CDR3 coding sequence is TGTGCCAGCAGCTTAGTAGACCTCAGGAATTCACCCCTCCACTTT.

V usage is TRBV9 and J usage is TRBJ2-1; the match to TRBD2 covers 9 bases. The CDR3 runs 16 residues. Germline loops: CDR1 SGDLS, CDR2 YYNGEE. Unmatched junction bases numbered 8, after V lost 3 bases and J lost 4 bases. The chain's CDR3 is CASSAPSGTEYNEQFF. The CDR3 region has the DNA TGTGCCAGCAGCGCCCCTAGCGGGACGGAATACAATGAGCAGTTCTTC.

This sequence joins TRBV7-3 and TRBJ2-3, with D possibly being TRBD2 (6 bases). Germline lookup yields CDR1 SGHTA and CDR2 FQGTGA. The length of the CDR3 is 15 residues. Trimming removed 2 bases at V and 1 base at J, with 10 bases between. The CDR3 sequence: CASSLLPSGTDTQYF. In nucleotides, the CDR3 is TGTGCCAGCAGCTTATTGCCTAGCGGCACAGATACGCAGTATTTT. The whole variable domain, remainder taken from reference TRBV7-3 and TRBJ2-3, is GAGVSQTPSNKVTEKGKYVELRCDPISGHTALYWYRQSLGQGPEFLIYFQGTGAADDSGLPNDRFFAVRPEGSVSTLKIQRTERGDSAVYLCASSLLPSGTDTQYFGPGTRLTVL.

This clone has at least ten counts. The genes are TRBV19 and TRBJ1-1; no firm D call. Germline values: CDR1 LNHDA, CDR2 SQIVND (reference sequence). Trimming cost V 4 bases and J 6 bases, with 6 bases left between them. There are 11 residues in the CDR3. The CDR3 bases are TGTGCCAGTAGTACAGGTCCTGAAGCTTTCTTT. Translating it yields CASSTGPEAFF.